This passage covers 6 T cell receptor beta chains from one sample sequenced in a study of tumor-infiltrating lymphocytes in primary liver carcinoma. Co-extracting RNA and DNA was done with 20-30 mg of unsorted bulk tissue as input. TCR beta cDNA came from around 500 ng total RNA, primed with a constant-region primer. Generation of the TCR beta libraries relied on three nested multiplex PCR rounds using slightly modified ARM-PCR. TRBV1-TRBV30 forward primers and a C-beta reverse primer were used in the first two PCR rounds, which each ran for ten to eleven cycles. TCRdb reanalysed the multiplex PCR reads using MiXCR and keeps one entry per CDR3 protein. The sample lists 85,000 to 100,000 distinct CDR3 sequences, around 70% seen once, with roughly 27% in the top ten. Sequencing input: tumor-adjacent normal liver tissue. These receptors all come from a man aged 35-49 years with primary liver carcinoma and hepatitis B virus infection.

Worth noting for this clonotype: Germline is not matched at one junction end, which may reflect a read error. The chain carries TRBV6-1 and TRBJ2-7, with D possibly TRBD2 on 5 matching bases. The CDR3 covers 13 residues. From germline, CDR1 is MNHNS and CDR2 SASEGT. The CDR3 nucleotides are TGTGCCAACTGTGACCCCTCGGGGAACGAGCAGTATTTC. It is translated as CANCDPSGNEQYF.

A remark on this clonotype: A read error may produce the germline difference seen at one junction end. The rearrangement uses TRBV6-1 and TRBJ2-7; D possibly uses TRBD1 or TRBD2 (5 bases each). The CDR3 covers 13 residues. Germline lookup yields CDR1 MNHNS and CDR2 SASEGT. For the CDR3, the DNA is TGTGCCAGCAGTGGGGACCAGGGCTACGAGCAATACTTC. Translation: CASSGDQGYEQYF.

V and J are TRBV29-1 and TRBJ2-7, with TRBD1 matching over 8 bases. The V gene's germline CDR1 is SQVTM and CDR2 ANQGSEA. Trimming took 6 bases from V and 7 from J; bases not matched to a gene: 8. The CDR3 is made up of 12 amino acids. CDR3 coding DNA: TGCAGCGTGACGAGACAGGGGTATGAGCAGTACTTC. Translation: CSVTRQGYEQYF.

Concerning this clonotype itself: This CDR3 is missing its conserved last phenylalanine or tryptophan, likely due to a read error. This rearrangement joins TRBV10-3 to TRBJ1-5; D unresolved. There are 13 residues in the CDR3. Germline V gives CDR1 ENHRY, CDR2 SYGVKD. The CDR3 is CAFSAGTEGPQHC. CDR3 in DNA: TGTGCCTTCAGTGCGGGCACGGAAGGGCCCCAGCATTGT.

This clonotype was seen only once. The J gene is TRBJ1-6, the V gene TRBV11-1; weak D call: TRBD1 (6 bases). This CDR3 has 15 residues. Germline V lookup: CDR1 SGHAT, CDR2 FQDESV (reference sequence). In DNA form, the CDR3 reads TGTGCAAGTAGCTTAATCGCAGGGGTCGGATCACCCCTCCACTTT. As protein: CASSLIAGVGSPLHF.

The chain joins TRBV7-9 to TRBJ2-1, with D perhaps given as TRBD1 or TRBD2 (5 bases each). Trimming took 9 bases from V and 8 from J, leaving 26 bases between them. The CDR3 runs 16 residues. Germline V lookup: CDR1 SEHNR, CDR2 FQNEAQ (reference sequence). The CDR3: CASSPGRVGVWDEQFF. CDR3 DNA: TGTGCCAGTAGCCCGGGCAGGGTGGGAGTCTGGGATGAGCAGTTCTTC.